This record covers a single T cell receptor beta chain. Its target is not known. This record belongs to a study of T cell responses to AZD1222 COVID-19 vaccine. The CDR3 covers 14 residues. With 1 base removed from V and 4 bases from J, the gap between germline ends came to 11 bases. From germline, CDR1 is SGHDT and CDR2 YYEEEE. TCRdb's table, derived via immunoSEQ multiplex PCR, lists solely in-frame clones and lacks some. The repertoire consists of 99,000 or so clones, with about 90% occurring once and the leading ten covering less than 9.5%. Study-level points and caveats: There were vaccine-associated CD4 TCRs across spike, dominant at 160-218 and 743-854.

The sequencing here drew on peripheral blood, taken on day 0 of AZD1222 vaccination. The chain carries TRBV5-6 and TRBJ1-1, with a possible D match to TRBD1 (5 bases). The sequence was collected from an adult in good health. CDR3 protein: CASSLFPGGTEAFF. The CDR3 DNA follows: TGTGCCAGCAGCTTGTTTCCCGGGGGCACTGAAGCTTTCTTT.